The 21 T cell receptor beta chains presented below share a single source sample, sequenced in a study of CD8 T cells in Susac syndrome. Reverse transcription of roughly 0.5 to 1 ug RNA used random hexamers. Each CDR3 protein is one row after TCRdb ran MiXCR on the immunoSEQ multiplex PCR reads. Of around 300,000 distinct CDR3 sequences detected, 92% appear once; the ten largest clones hold about 0.063%. The sample comprised CD4+ T cells from PBMCs. The receptors stem from a human donor with multiple sclerosis.

This chain uses TRBV3-1 with TRBJ2-3; D might be TRBD1 (6 bases). With 3 bases removed from V and 5 bases from J, the gap between germline ends came to 12 bases. The CDR3 is 14 residues long. CDR1 and CDR2 (germline): LGHDT, YNNKEL (reference sequence). CDR3: CASSHQGQRDTQYF. The CDR3 DNA is TGTGCCAGCAGCCACCAGGGGCAAAGAGATACGCAGTATTTT.

The V call is TRBV4-3, the J call TRBJ1-5; unclear D gene. This CDR3 spans 15 amino acids. V was pared by 0 bases and J by 3 bases, with 9 bases between. Germline CDR1 is LGHNA and CDR2 is YSLEER. Here the CDR3 DNA reads TGCGCCAGCAGCCAAGAATGGAGAACCAATCAGCCCCAGCATTTT. Translating it yields CASSQEWRTNQPQHF.

The chain links TRBV6-5 to TRBJ1-1; 7 positions match TRBD1. The CDR3 is made up of 13 amino acids. CDR1 MNHEY and CDR2 SVGAGI come from the germline V gene. Germline trimming cut 6 bases from V and 4 bases from J; bases unmatched to any gene: 5. CDR3 in amino acids: CASRLDRATEAFF. CDR3 nucleotides: TGTGCCAGCAGACTCGACAGGGCCACTGAAGCTTTCTTT.

This clonotype appeared a few times. V gene TRBV6-1 combines with J gene TRBJ1-4; D gene unclear. The CDR3 is 12 amino acids. Germline CDR1 is MNHNS and CDR2 is SASEGT. The V end was cut by 2 bases, the J end by 10 bases, with 8 bases between. The CDR3 DNA reads TGTGCCAGCAGTGAATCGGCCAGAAAACTGTTTTTT. This codes for CASSESARKLFF.

This rearrangement joins TRBV30 to TRBJ1-2, with D hard to call. V shed 2 bases and J shed 1 base, with 8 bases lying between them. Germline V CDR1 and CDR2: GTSNPN, SVGIG (reference sequence). CDR3 size: 13 residues. The CDR3 DNA reads TGTGCCTGGAGTCCTGGGGATAACTATGGCTACACCTTC. Residues: CAWSPGDNYGYTF.

J is TRBJ2-1 and V is TRBV4-1; 7 bases fit TRBD1. Germline CDR1 is MGHRA and CDR2 is YSYEKL. The CDR3 is 16 amino acids. The J segment lost 6 bases and the V segment lost 5 bases, leaving 13 bases of the junction unmatched. DNA for the CDR3: TGCGCCAGCAGCGGCTTAGGGACAGCTAGGGGCAATGAGCAGTTCTTC. Amino acid sequence: CASSGLGTARGNEQFF.

In its sample, this clonotype was seen once. CDR3 sequence: CSARPYNSNQPQHF. CDR3 nucleotides: TGCAGTGCTAGACCCTATAATAGCAATCAGCCCCAGCATTTT. The chain combines TRBV20-1 with TRBJ1-5; no reliable D call. Per the germline V gene, CDR1 is DFQATT and CDR2 is SNEGSKA (reference sequence). The CDR3 length is 14 residues. V lost 2 bases and J 0 bases, leaving 8 bases between the germline ends.

The chain couples TRBV30 to TRBJ1-2; D gene ambiguous. The CDR3 totals 13 residues. The germline V and J ends were trimmed by 2 bases and 7 bases, with 14 bases remaining between them. Germline CDR1 reads GTSNPN; CDR2 reads SVGIG (reference sequence). The chain's CDR3 is CAWSLTWQSGYTF. CDR3 bases: TGTGCCTGGAGTCTGACTTGGCAGAGTGGCTACACCTTC. The full variable domain, its missing parts supplied by reference TRBV30 and TRBJ1-2, is SQTIHQWPATLVQPVGSPLSLECTVEGTSNPNLYWYRQAAGRGLQLLFYSVGIGQISSEVPQNLSASRPQDRQFILSSKKLLLSDSGFYLCAWSLTWQSGYTFGSGTRLTVV.

The rearrangement joins TRBV5-1 to TRBJ1-1; TRBD1 might be the D (5 bases). The CDR3 is made up of 14 amino acids. V gave up 0 bases and J gave up 5 bases, with 11 bases separating them. Looked up from germline, CDR1 is SGHRS and CDR2 is YFSETQ. CDR3 region: CASSLVAGRTEAFF. The DNA for the CDR3 is TGCGCCAGCAGCTTGGTGGCAGGGAGGACTGAAGCTTTCTTT.

The chain joins TRBV4-3 to TRBJ1-5, with 9 bases that match TRBD1. V gave up 4 bases and J gave up 8 bases; unmatched junction bases: 3. This CDR3 is 13 amino acids long. Germline CDR1 and CDR2: LGHNA and YSLEER. Here the CDR3 reads CASSRDRDEPQHF. The CDR3 nucleotides are TGCGCCAGCAGCCGGGACAGGGACGAGCCCCAGCATTTT.

This chain uses TRBV12-3 or TRBV12-4 with TRBJ1-1; D possibly corresponds to TRBD1 (5 bases). The CDR3 is made up of 17 amino acids. Trimming took off 3 bases at V and 0 bases at J, with 17 bases between the two ends. The CDR3: CASSLARGFSMNTEAFF. For the CDR3, the DNA is TGTGCCAGCAGTTTGGCGCGGGGGTTTTCCATGAACACTGAAGCTTTCTTT.

The chain uses TRBV3-1 and TRBJ2-1, with 9 bases identical to TRBD2. After removal of 4 bases from V and 4 bases from J, the junction contained 11 bases not matched to a gene. Looked up from germline, CDR1 is LGHDT and CDR2 is YNNKEL (reference sequence). The CDR3 consists of 17 residues. The CDR3 loop reads CASSPVWSSGAYNEQFF. In DNA, the CDR3 is TGTGCCAGCAGCCCTGTCTGGTCTAGCGGGGCTTACAATGAGCAGTTCTTC.

This clonotype was detected once. The V and J genes are TRBV20-1 and TRBJ2-1; 15 bases line up with TRBD2. Germline loops: CDR1 DFQATT, CDR2 SNEGSKA (reference sequence). Trimming cost V 5 bases and J 7 bases; bases outside gene matches: 3. This CDR3 comprises 14 residues. The CDR3 region is CSAPGTSGRNEQFF. In nucleotides, the CDR3 is TGCAGTGCTCCGGGGACTAGCGGGAGGAATGAGCAGTTCTTC.

The chain recombines TRBV3-1 with TRBJ2-7, with TRBD2 matching over 14 bases. V lost 4 bases to trimming and J lost 2 bases; unmatched junction nucleotides: 4. CDR3 length equals 16 residues. The germline V gene has CDR1 LGHDT and CDR2 YNNKEL (reference sequence). CDR3 DNA: TGTGCCAGCAGCCGCGGGGGACTAGCGGGGGCCTACGAGCAGTACTTC. This translates into CASSRGGLAGAYEQYF.

The V gene is TRBV20-1, the J gene TRBJ1-5; a weak D match, TRBD1 (5 bases). This CDR3 contains 12 residues. The V and J ends lost 3 bases and 8 bases respectively, with 11 bases between them. Germline V gene lookup returns CDR1 DFQATT and CDR2 SNEGSKA (reference sequence). CDR3 DNA sequence: TGCAGTGCTAGGGGGGGAAGCAAGCCCCAGCATTTT. Its protein is CSARGGSKPQHF.

In its sample, this clonotype was seen once. The J gene is TRBJ2-2, the V gene TRBV7-2; TRBD1 agrees at 7 bases. After removal of 8 bases from V and 4 bases from J, the junction contained 4 bases not matched to a gene. The germline V gene has CDR1 SGHTA and CDR2 FQGNSA. CDR3 size: 13 residues. Here the CDR3 reads CASSTGVTGELFF. CDR3 in DNA: TGTGCCAGCTCTACAGGGGTCACCGGGGAGCTGTTTTTT. Looking up the rest from reference TRBV7-2 and TRBJ2-2 gives the full variable domain: GAGVSQSPSNKVTEKGKDVELRCDPISGHTALYWYRQSLGQGLEFLIYFQGNSAPDKSGLPSDRFSAERTGGSVSTLTIQRTQQEDSAVYLCASSTGVTGELFFGEGSRLTVL.

V and J are TRBV20-1 and TRBJ2-5; weak D call: TRBD1 (6 bases). The CDR3 has 12 residues. CDR1 is DFQATT and CDR2 is SNEGSKA in the germline V gene (reference sequence). V was cut by 7 bases and J by 0 bases, with 9 bases left in between. CDR3 sequence: CSGRQDQETQYF. Here the CDR3 DNA reads TGCAGTGGCCGACAGGACCAAGAGACCCAGTACTTC.

The chain is built from TRBV7-2 and TRBJ2-7; 9 bases match TRBD2. CDR1 is SGHTA, CDR2 FQGNSA, per germline. The CDR3 runs 16 residues. The junction had 4 bases not matched to a gene; V was cut back by 0 bases and J by 1 base. In DNA form, the CDR3 reads TGTGCCAGCAGCTTAGCCGGGACTAGCTCGTCCTACGAGCAGTACTTC. This codes for CASSLAGTSSSYEQYF.

This chain connects TRBV20-1 to TRBJ2-3; 10 nucleotides line up with TRBD2. Germline assignment: CDR1 DFQATT and CDR2 SNEGSKA (reference sequence). The ends lost 0 bases at V and 5 bases at J; junction bases unmatched: 5. The CDR3 has 15 amino acids. CDR3 sequence: CSARDLASGGDTQYF. In DNA form, the CDR3 reads TGCAGTGCTAGAGATTTGGCTAGCGGGGGAGATACGCAGTATTTT.

This clonotype came up a few times. This chain joins TRBV6-6 and TRBJ2-1, with 9 bases identical to TRBD2. V gave up 0 bases and J gave up 5 bases; unmatched junction bases: 5. The V gene's germline CDR1 is MNHNY and CDR2 SVGAGI (reference sequence). The CDR3 has 16 amino acids. The DNA for the CDR3 is TGTGCCAGCAGTTACTCGATGGCGGGGGGGGACAATGAGCAGTTCTTC. Protein: CASSYSMAGGDNEQFF.

This chain connects TRBV28 to TRBJ1-5; 7 bases are a match to TRBD1. The CDR3 has 15 residues. Trimming took 5 bases from V and 1 from J; bases not matched to a gene: 5. Germline CDR1 is MDHEN and CDR2 is SYDVKM. The CDR3 loop is CASSSPGGSNQPQHF. CDR3 nucleotides: TGTGCCAGCAGTAGTCCAGGGGGGAGCAATCAGCCCCAGCATTTT.